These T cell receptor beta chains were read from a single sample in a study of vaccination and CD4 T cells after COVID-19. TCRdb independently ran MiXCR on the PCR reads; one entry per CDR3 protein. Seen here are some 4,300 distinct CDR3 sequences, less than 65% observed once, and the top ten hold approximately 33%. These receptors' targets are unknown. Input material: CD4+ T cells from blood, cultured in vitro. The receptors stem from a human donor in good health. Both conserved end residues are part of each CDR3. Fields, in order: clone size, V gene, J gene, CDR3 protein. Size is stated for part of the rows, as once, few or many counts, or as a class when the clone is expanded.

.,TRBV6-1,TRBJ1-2,CATRDGQVSGYTF
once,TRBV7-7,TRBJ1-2,CASSLRVGYGYTF
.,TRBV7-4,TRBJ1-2,CASSKPVPTGQGADGCTF
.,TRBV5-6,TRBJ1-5,CASSLTGVSNQPQHF
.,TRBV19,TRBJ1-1,CASSHKLGTEAFF
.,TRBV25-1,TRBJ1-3,CASSVTGGSGNTIYF
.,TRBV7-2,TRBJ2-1,CASSLGGGPGDEQFF
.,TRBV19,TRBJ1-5,CASSLVAENQPQHF
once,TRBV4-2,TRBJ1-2,CASSHELGGYTF
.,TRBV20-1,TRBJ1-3,CSAALGGSGNTIYF
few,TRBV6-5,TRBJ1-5,CASSSDRDNQPQHF
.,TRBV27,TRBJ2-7,CASRTSGGVRSYEQYF
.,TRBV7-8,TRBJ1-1,CASSLRVRSSTEAFF
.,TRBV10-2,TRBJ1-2,CASIRTVTDGYTF
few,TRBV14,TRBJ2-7,CASSHITGGGYF
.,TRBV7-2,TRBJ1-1,CASSLRARTAPMNTEAFF
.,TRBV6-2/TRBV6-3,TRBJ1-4,CASRPTGTRNEKLFF
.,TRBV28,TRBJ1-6,CASSFRTGGALLNSPLHF
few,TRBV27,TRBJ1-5,CASSLSGAWGPSNQPQHF
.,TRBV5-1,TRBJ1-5,CASSLRGLDHQPQHF
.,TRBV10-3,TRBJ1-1,CAIRGLHLNTEAFF
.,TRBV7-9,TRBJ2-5,CASSKHVAVEGPETQYF
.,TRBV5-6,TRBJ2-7,CASSPAGPNYEQYF
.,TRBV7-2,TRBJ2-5,CASSNRDSETQYF
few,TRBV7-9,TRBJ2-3,CASSLVVGLAGADTQYF
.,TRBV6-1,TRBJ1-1,CASSSTAMNTEAFF